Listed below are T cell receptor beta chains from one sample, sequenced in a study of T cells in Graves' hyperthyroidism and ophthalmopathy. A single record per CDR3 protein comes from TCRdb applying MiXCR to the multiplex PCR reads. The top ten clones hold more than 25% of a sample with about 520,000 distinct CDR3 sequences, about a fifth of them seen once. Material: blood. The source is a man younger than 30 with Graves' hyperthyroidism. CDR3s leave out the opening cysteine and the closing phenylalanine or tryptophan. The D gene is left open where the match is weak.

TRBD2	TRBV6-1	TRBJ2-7	ASSLRTSGSLRVQY
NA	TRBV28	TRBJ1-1	ASIGNGFMNTEAF
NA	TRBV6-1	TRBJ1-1	ASSDGDEAF
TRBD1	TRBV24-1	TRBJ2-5	ATSGQGTETQY
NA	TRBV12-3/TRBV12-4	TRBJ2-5	ASTHLDGTQETQY
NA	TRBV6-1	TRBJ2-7	ASIRASEQY
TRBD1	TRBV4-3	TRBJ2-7	ASSPLLGTGFSEQY
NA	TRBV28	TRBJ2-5	ASSRRGMTQETQY
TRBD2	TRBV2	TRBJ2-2	ASKGGGRNTGELF
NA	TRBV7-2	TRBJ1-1	ASSLVSGTGAF
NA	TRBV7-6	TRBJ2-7	ASSNVIRGTYEQY
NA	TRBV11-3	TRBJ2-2	ASSLDRGWSGELF
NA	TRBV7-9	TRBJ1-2	ASSSSWVGGYT
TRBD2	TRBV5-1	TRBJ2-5	ASSFSPGLAGGLQETQY
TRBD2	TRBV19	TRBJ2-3	ASSPRPGLAGGLNTQY
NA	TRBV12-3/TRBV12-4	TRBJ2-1	ASSLLGNNEQF
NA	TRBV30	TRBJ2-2	AWSGRSTNTGELF
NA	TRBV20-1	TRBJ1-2	SARDRREFGGYT
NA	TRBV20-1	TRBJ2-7	SARDRASYEQY
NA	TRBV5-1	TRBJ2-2	ASRARRFGQVNTGELF
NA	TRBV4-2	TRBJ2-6	ASSQTGKTSGANVLT
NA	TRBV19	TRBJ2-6	ASTENSGANVLT
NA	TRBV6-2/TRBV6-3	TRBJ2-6	ASSYGDNSGANVLT
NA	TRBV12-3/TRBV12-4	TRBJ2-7	ASTAGTMGEQY
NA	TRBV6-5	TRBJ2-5	ASSSLGFGGGIETQY
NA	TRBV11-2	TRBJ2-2	ASSQTFRDTGELF
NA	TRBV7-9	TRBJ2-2	ASSLKRLAPGELF
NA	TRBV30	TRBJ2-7	AWSRWQGHEQY
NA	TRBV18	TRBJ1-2	ASSPRSAGYRGYT
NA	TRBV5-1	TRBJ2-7	ASSLMGSYEQY
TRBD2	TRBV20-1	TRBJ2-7	SARGVAGESYEQY
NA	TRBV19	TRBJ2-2	ASNRAYGIGELF
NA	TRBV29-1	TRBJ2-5	SVARAQETQY
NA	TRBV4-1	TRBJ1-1	ASSWGLNTEAF
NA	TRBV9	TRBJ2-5	ASSAYSNPETQY
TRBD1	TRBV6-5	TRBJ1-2	ASSYPGTGNYGYT
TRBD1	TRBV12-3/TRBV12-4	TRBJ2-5	SSSSLSRDSQETQY
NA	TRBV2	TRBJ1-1	ASSEVPDTDAF
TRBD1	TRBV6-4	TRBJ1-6	ASSETSWTGYNSPLH
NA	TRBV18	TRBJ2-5	ASFNRDTYQETQY
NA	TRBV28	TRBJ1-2	ASSLVLANYGYT